This TCR beta chain was captured in a study of cytotoxic CD8 clonotypes in ibrutinib-treated CLL. Clones were sequenced by immunoSEQ multiplex PCR, and TCRdb holds only the in-frame ones, with some missing. This table holds 50,000 or so clones, roughly 57% found once. General study points: Progressing and sustained-remission patients had different sampling times. Private clonotypes, not public ones, expanded at ibrutinib response. At the start, clonality exceeded age-matched healthy donors and followed circulating CD8+ T-cell counts.

Remarks on this clone: The antigen remains unidentified.

Roughly 2 micrograms of genomic DNA, which was extracted from cryopreserved PBMCs, served as the material used for the TCR beta libraries. V dropped 6 bases and J dropped 5 bases, with 11 bases sitting between them. CDR3 length equals 11 residues. Germline CDR1 is DFQATT and CDR2 is SNEGSKA (reference sequence). The sequence was collected from a human donor with chronic lymphocytic leukemia. This material consisted of PBMCs, taken after 24 months of ibrutinib treatment. This chain joins TRBV20-1 and TRBJ2-7; perhaps TRBD2 as D (6 bases). The CDR3 DNA sequence: TGCAGTGCCCCCCGCGGGAACGAGCAGTACTTC. This gives the protein CSAPRGNEQYF.